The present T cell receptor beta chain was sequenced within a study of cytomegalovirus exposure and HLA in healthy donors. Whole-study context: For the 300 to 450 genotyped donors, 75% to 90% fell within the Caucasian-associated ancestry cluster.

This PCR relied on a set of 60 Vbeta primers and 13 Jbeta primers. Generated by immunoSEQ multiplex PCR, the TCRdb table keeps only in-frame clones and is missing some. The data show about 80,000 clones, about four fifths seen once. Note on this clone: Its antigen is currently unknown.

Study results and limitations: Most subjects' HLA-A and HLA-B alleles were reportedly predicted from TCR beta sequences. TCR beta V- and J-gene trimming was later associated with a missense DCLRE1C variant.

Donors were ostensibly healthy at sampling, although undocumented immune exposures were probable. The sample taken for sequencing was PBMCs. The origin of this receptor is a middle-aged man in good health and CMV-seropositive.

Here the CDR3 reads CASSYNGPPDTQYF. The CDR3 DNA reads TGTGCCAGCAGTTACAATGGGCCCCCAGATACGCAGTATTTT. The chain carries TRBV6-5 and TRBJ2-3; D unresolved. CDR1 and CDR2 from the germline V gene are MNHEY and SVGAGI. V lost 2 bases and J lost 4, with 10 bases in between. The CDR3 is 14 amino acids.